These 24 T cell receptor beta chains were all obtained from the same sample, sequenced in a study of T cell repertoires in cytomegalovirus infection (dated by TCRdb to about 2019). Sequencer: Illumina HiSeq 1500. TCRdb reworked the public reads: Q25 trimming with fastp, MiXCR clone assembly, productive beta chains retained. Identical CDR3 protein sequences are pooled into one entry, listed with their most common genes and DNA. The sample table records a few hundred thousand distinct CDR3 sequences; around 27% of these occur just once. Roughly 13% of the sample rests with the top ten. Material for sequencing was PBMCs. These receptors came from a human donor in good health (CMV status not recorded). Some clones in this sample may be carry-over from other donors' samples.

Turning to this clonotype: One base away lies a much larger clone, so this may be a sequencing read error. As DNA, the CDR3 is TGTGCCAGCAGCGCCCGATTTGAGCAGCTCTTC. This encodes CASSARFEQLF. The chain has TRBV7-2 and TRBJ2-1; no firm D call. Germline CDR1 SGHTA, CDR2 FQGNSA. The CDR3 runs 11 residues.

A few counts support this clonotype. This chain uses TRBV20-1 with TRBJ2-7; D possibly uses TRBD1 or TRBD2 (6 bases each). The CDR3 is 14 amino acids. V was cut by 1 base and J by 4 bases, with 14 bases left in between. The V gene's germline CDR1 is DFQATT and CDR2 SNEGSKA (reference sequence). As DNA, the CDR3 is TGCAGTGCTAGAGGACCCAAAGGGGGGTACGAGCAGTACTTC. Its translation: CSARGPKGGYEQYF.

This clonotype was detected only once. The chain links TRBV9 to TRBJ2-1; 7 positions match TRBD2. The CDR3 has 15 amino acids. The V gene's germline CDR1 is SGDLS and CDR2 YYNGEE. V trimming: 4 bases; J trimming: 1 base; junction bases outside the gene matches: 5. As DNA, the CDR3 is TGTGCCAGCAGCCCCTGGGGGGGTTCCTACAATGAGCAGTTCTTC. The encoded protein is CASSPWGGSYNEQFF.

This clonotype was seen many times. The chain joins TRBV7-6 to TRBJ2-5; 7 bases line up with TRBD1. The CDR3 extends over 16 amino acids. Germline values: CDR1 SGHVS, CDR2 FNYEAQ. Trimming at V came to 5 bases and at J to 2 bases, leaving 11 bases not matched to a gene. The CDR3 sequence is CASSHPETTGQETQYF. The CDR3 bases are TGTGCCAGCAGCCACCCTGAGACGACAGGGCAAGAGACCCAGTACTTC.

This sequence joins TRBV28 and TRBJ1-2, with 7 bases lining up with TRBD1. Germline V gene sequence: CDR1 MDHEN, CDR2 SYDVKM. The CDR3 length is 15 residues. Unmatched junction bases numbered 14, after V lost 7 bases and J lost 6 bases. The CDR3 nucleotides read TGTGCCAGCACCTCATTACAGGGGCTGCAGAATGGCTACACCTTC. It codes for CASTSLQGLQNGYTF.

This chain links TRBV7-9 with TRBJ2-1; TRBD1 matches at 8 bases. Germline CDR1 reads SEHNR; CDR2 reads FQNEAQ (reference sequence). The V segment lost 5 bases and the J segment 4 bases; nucleotides outside the gene matches: 10. The CDR3 is made up of 16 amino acids. This chain's CDR3 is CASSPLGQVSYNEQFF. In nucleotides, the CDR3 is TGTGCCAGCAGCCCATTGGGACAGGTTAGTTACAATGAGCAGTTCTTC. Based on the CDR3 plus reference TRBV7-9 and TRBJ2-1, the full variable domain is DTGVSQNPRHKITKRGQNVTFRCDPISEHNRLYWYRQTLGQGPEFLTYFQNEAQLEKSRLLSDRFSAERPKGSFSTLEIQRTEQGDSAMYLCASSPLGQVSYNEQFFGPGTRLTVL.

The chain is built from TRBV12-3 or TRBV12-4 and TRBJ1-5, with TRBD1 identical over 8 bases. The CDR3 runs 14 residues. J gave up 6 bases and V 4 bases, and 5 bases lay outside the gene matches. The DNA for the CDR3 is TGTGCCAGCAGTTCGACAGGGGTCGGTCAGCCCCAGCATTTT. Its protein product is CASSSTGVGQPQHF.

The CDR3 nucleotides are TGCGCCAGCAGCCAAGATCCAGCGAAGGACGGGAAGTTCTTC. Translating it yields CASSQDPAKDGKFF. V and J are TRBV4-1 and TRBJ2-1, with D possibly being TRBD2 (5 bases). Germline CDR1 MGHRA, CDR2 YSYEKL. The CDR3 sequence is 14 residues long. The V end was cut by 0 bases, the J end by 14 bases, with 17 bases between.

This clonotype was seen a few times. V usage is TRBV6-1 and J usage is TRBJ2-5, with 12 bases aligning to TRBD2. The CDR3 totals 14 residues. Germline V gene data show CDR1 as MNHNS and CDR2 as SASEGT. Germline trimming cut 7 bases from V and 5 bases from J; bases unmatched to any gene: 5. The CDR3 coding sequence is TGTGCCAGCAACCTAGCGGGAGGGGGGGAGACCCAGTACTTC. It encodes CASNLAGGGETQYF.

The table lists this clonotype with a few counts. The CDR3: CSAPWTGSYEQYF. CDR3 sequence (DNA): TGCAGTGCTCCTTGGACGGGTTCCTACGAGCAGTACTTC. The V and J genes are TRBV20-1 and TRBJ2-7; D is uncertain. This CDR3 contains 13 residues. From germline, CDR1 is DFQATT and CDR2 SNEGSKA (reference sequence). Trimming cost V 5 bases and J 1 base, with 12 bases left between them.

V and J are TRBV4-2 and TRBJ2-1; the D call may be TRBD1 or TRBD2 (6 bases each). This CDR3 is 17 amino acids long. Germline assignment: CDR1 LGHNA and CDR2 YNFKEQ. V was shortened by 1 base and J by 3 bases, with 16 bases between the two germline ends. The CDR3, as DNA: TGTGCCAGCAGCCAAGGTATTAGGGGGGCGAACTACAATGAGCAGTTCTTC. Its translation is CASSQGIRGANYNEQFF.

This clonotype occurred many times. V and J are TRBV7-2 and TRBJ2-3, with TRBD2 matching 8 bases. V lost 5 bases and J lost 0; bases outside the gene matches: 7. This CDR3 contains 16 residues. From germline, CDR1 is SGHTA and CDR2 FQGNSA. The CDR3 protein is CASSTQSGRSTDTQYF. For the CDR3, the DNA is TGTGCCAGCAGCACCCAGAGCGGGAGAAGCACAGATACGCAGTATTTT.

This clonotype was recorded a few times. The V call is TRBV4-3, the J call TRBJ1-3, with D unclear. Trimming stripped 0 bases from V and 2 bases from J, with 8 bases between. CDR3 length equals 15 residues. Per the germline V gene, CDR1 is LGHNA and CDR2 is YSLEER. The CDR3 DNA reads as TGCGCCAGCAGCCAAGATAGGGTTGCTGGAAACACCATATATTTT. Amino acid sequence: CASSQDRVAGNTIYF.

The rearrangement joins TRBV11-3 to TRBJ1-4, with 7 bases lining up with TRBD1. V lost 3 bases, J lost 6 bases, and 10 bases stayed unmatched. In germline, CDR1 is SGHNT, CDR2 YENEEA. The CDR3 consists of 16 residues. This CDR3 is CASSFRQGPTDEKLFF. The CDR3 region has the DNA TGTGCCAGCAGCTTTAGACAGGGACCGACAGATGAAAAACTGTTTTTT.

This clonotype has a single count. The genes are TRBV4-1 and TRBJ2-7, with D unclear. V gave up 1 base and J gave up 2 bases, with 21 bases separating them. This CDR3 is 18 amino acids long. Germline assignment: CDR1 MGHRA and CDR2 YSYEKL. This CDR3 reads CASSQAMGSSDRTYEQYF. The DNA for the CDR3 is TGCGCCAGCAGCCAAGCAATGGGATCGAGCGACCGTACCTACGAGCAGTACTTC.

A remark on this clonotype: A read error is possible here, since a much larger clone lies one base away. The rearrangement joins TRBV7-9 to TRBJ2-5; D remains unclear. Germline V lookup: CDR1 SEHNR, CDR2 FQNEAQ (reference sequence). CDR3 length: 12 amino acids. V was shortened by 5 bases and J by 1 base, with 5 bases between the two germline ends. CDR3 DNA: TGTGCCAGCAGCCCAACCCAAGAGACCCAGTACTTC. It encodes CASSPTQETQYF.

This clonotype has ten or more counts. This sequence joins TRBV7-8 and TRBJ1-4; TRBD1 matches at 7 bases. V trimming: 0 bases; J trimming: 16 bases; junction bases outside the gene matches: 2. Germline CDR1 SGHVS, CDR2 FQNEAQ. This CDR3 is built from 11 residues. Here the CDR3 DNA reads TGTGCCAGCAGCTTAGCGGGACAGCGGTTTTTT. Translation: CASSLAGQRFF. The full variable domain, with the rest looked up from reference TRBV7-8 and TRBJ1-4, is GAGVSQSPRYKVAKRGQDVALRCDPISGHVSLFWYQQALGQGPEFLTYFQNEAQLDKSGLPSDRFFAERPEGSVSTLKIQRTQQEDSAVYLCASSLAGQRFFGSGTQLSVL.

This clonotype turned up a few times. This sequence joins TRBV7-9 and TRBJ2-5; tentative D call: TRBD1 (6 bases). The germline gives CDR1 SEHNR, CDR2 FQNEAQ (reference sequence). The V gene lost 7 bases and the J gene lost 4 bases, with 13 bases spanning the gap. The CDR3 is made up of 13 amino acids. The CDR3 nucleotides read TGTGCCAGCACCCAGACAGGTTTAGAGACCCAGTACTTC. Translating it yields CASTQTGLETQYF.

The chain joins TRBV15 to TRBJ2-2; D is unresolved. This CDR3 comprises 15 residues. Trimming shortened V by 1 base and J by 3 bases, and 9 bases separated the two germline ends. Germline V gene lookup returns CDR1 LNHNV and CDR2 YYDKDF (reference sequence). CDR3 sequence: CATSRVPGDTGELFF. In nucleotides, the CDR3 is TGTGCCACCAGCAGAGTGCCAGGAGACACCGGGGAGCTGTTTTTT.

The V gene is TRBV4-2, the J gene TRBJ1-1, with a weak D call TRBD1 (5 bases). The V and J ends lost 3 bases and 1 base respectively, with 12 bases between them. The germline V gene encodes CDR1 LGHNA and CDR2 YNFKEQ. The CDR3 consists of 15 residues. The CDR3 is CASSHGGGANTEAFF. The CDR3 nucleotides read TGTGCCAGCAGCCACGGCGGAGGGGCGAACACTGAAGCTTTCTTT.

The rearrangement joins TRBV12-3 or TRBV12-4 to TRBJ2-2; TRBD1 might be the D (6 bases). Trimming cost V 6 bases and J 4 bases, with 12 bases left between them. The CDR3 runs to 14 residues. CDR3 DNA: TGTGCCAGCAGCACCCTAGGGGGCACCGGGGAGCTGTTTTTT. Protein sequence: CASSTLGGTGELFF.

The chain joins TRBV10-3 to TRBJ1-3; the D is unclear. V was shortened by 5 bases and J by 4 bases, with 6 bases between the two germline ends. Germline values: CDR1 ENHRY, CDR2 SYGVKD. The CDR3 length is 12 residues. CDR3 protein: CAISLPGNTIYF. In nucleotides, the CDR3 is TGTGCCATCAGTCTACCGGGAAACACCATATATTTT.

This chain connects TRBV30 to TRBJ2-2; TRBD2 aligns across 9 bases. After removal of 1 base from V and 5 bases from J, the junction contained 8 bases not matched to a gene. CDR1 and CDR2 from the germline V gene are GTSNPN and SVGIG (reference sequence). This CDR3 comprises 16 residues. The DNA for the CDR3 is TGTGCCTGGAGTGGCCCGGGCGGGAGGGGAACCGGGGAGCTGTTTTTT. Its protein is CAWSGPGGRGTGELFF.

The gene calls are TRBV29-1 and TRBJ1-1, with a weak D call TRBD1 (5 bases). In germline, CDR1 is SQVTM, CDR2 ANQGSEA. The CDR3 runs to 12 residues. The CDR3 DNA is TGCACGCTGGGACGGTTGAACACTGAAGCTTTCTTT. Translating gives CTLGRLNTEAFF.